The 25 T cell receptor beta chains below come from one sample, sequenced in a study of blood T cell repertoires in COVID-19. The protocol was immunoSEQ multiplex PCR, while the TCRdb copy is restricted to in-frame clones and leaves out a portion. In the table there are about 190,000 clones, around 86% of which are singletons. The material sequenced was PBMCs or T cells enriched from blood (not recorded which). Receptors were obtained from a woman between 35 and 50 years old in a cohort exposed to, infected with or recovered from COVID-19 (not recorded which).

The chain joins TRBV11-2 to TRBJ2-3; 11 bases are shared with TRBD1. CDR1 is SGHAT, CDR2 FQNNGV, per germline. With 5 bases clipped from V and 0 bases from J, the junction kept 13 bases outside the gene matches. The CDR3 consists of 19 residues. For the CDR3, the DNA is TGTGCCAGCAGCGGAAACCGGGACAGGGGGGTAACTAGCACAGATACGCAGTATTTT. The encoded protein is CASSGNRDRGVTSTDTQYF.

CDR3 nucleotides: TGTGCCAGCAGCCAATGGGACATCCGCAATGGCTACACCTTC. It yields the protein CASSQWDIRNGYTF. J is TRBJ1-2 and V is TRBV3-1 (or the pseudogene TRBV3-2), with a weak D call TRBD1 (6 bases). V lost 2 bases and J lost 6, with 13 bases in between. CDR1 is LGHDT, CDR2 YNNKEL, per germline (reference sequence). This CDR3 is 14 amino acids long.

The rearrangement links TRBV9 to TRBJ1-1; 8 positions match TRBD1. Looked up from germline, CDR1 is SGDLS and CDR2 is YYNGEE. V was clipped by 3 bases and J by 5 bases; unmatched bases: 9. CDR3 size: 15 residues. CDR3 amino acids: CASSARGQGKTEAFF. Here the CDR3 DNA reads TGTGCCAGCAGCGCCCGAGGACAGGGCAAGACTGAAGCTTTCTTT.

The J gene is TRBJ2-3, the V gene TRBV27, with a weak D call TRBD2 (5 bases). This CDR3 is built from 12 residues. Germline CDR1 reads MNHEY; CDR2 reads SMNVEV (reference sequence). The V and J ends lost 8 bases and 9 bases respectively, with 15 bases between them. This chain's CDR3 is CASGGSKRTQYF. As DNA, the CDR3 is TGTGCCAGCGGTGGAAGTAAGCGGACGCAGTATTTT.

This sequence joins TRBV28 and TRBJ2-5; the match to TRBD2 covers 7 bases. CDR1 and CDR2 from the germline V gene are MDHEN and SYDVKM. This CDR3 has 13 amino acids. V shed 6 bases, J shed 3 bases, and the junction held 4 bases outside the gene matches. The DNA of the CDR3 is TGTGCCAGCAGCGAGGGAGGGGAAGAGACCCAGTACTTC. The encoded protein is CASSEGGEETQYF.

This rearrangement joins TRBV13 to TRBJ2-7; no reliable D call. The germline V and J ends were trimmed by 5 bases and 6 bases, with 17 bases remaining between them. This CDR3 has 14 amino acids. Germline V gene data show CDR1 as PRHDT and CDR2 as FYEKMQ (reference sequence). CDR3 bases: TGTGCCAGCAGCAACACTCGGCGGCGCGGCGAGCAGTACTTC. The encoded protein is CASSNTRRRGEQYF.

The chain links TRBV5-5 to TRBJ2-2; maybe TRBD1 (6 bases). This CDR3 has 17 residues. The V and J ends lost 0 bases and 4 bases respectively, with 16 bases between them. The V gene's germline CDR1 is SGHKS and CDR2 YYEKEE (reference sequence). CDR3 in DNA: TGTGCCAGCAGCTTGGCCCTAACCAAGGGGGTCACCGGGGAGCTGTTTTTT. Its translation: CASSLALTKGVTGELFF.

J is TRBJ2-3 and V is TRBV13; D is perhaps TRBD1 (6 bases). The germline gives CDR1 PRHDT, CDR2 FYEKMQ (reference sequence). Trimming left V 4 bases short and J 1 base short, with 18 bases between. This CDR3 contains 17 residues. DNA for the CDR3: TGTGCCAGCAGCTCTCTCAGGGGCCTGGCGGGCACAGATACGCAGTATTTT. Translating gives CASSSLRGLAGTDTQYF. The complete variable domain, with remaining parts taken from reference TRBV13 and TRBJ2-3, reads AAGVIQSPRHLIKEKRETATLKCYPIPRHDTVYWYQQGPGQDPQFLISFYEKMQSDKGSIPDRFSAQQFSDYHSELNMSSLELGDSALYFCASSSLRGLAGTDTQYFGPGTRLTVL.

V is TRBV20-1 and J is TRBJ1-1; D is undetermined. The ends were cut back, 3 bases at V and 8 bases at J, with 7 bases in the middle. CDR3 size: 10 residues. From germline, CDR1 is DFQATT and CDR2 SNEGSKA (reference sequence). The CDR3 protein is CSASWQEAFF. CDR3 nucleotide sequence: TGCAGTGCTAGTTGGCAGGAAGCTTTCTTT.

The V call is TRBV5-4, the J call TRBJ2-2, with D maybe TRBD2 (6 bases). The germline CDR1 and CDR2 sequences are SGHNT and YYREEE (reference sequence). Deletions cut 4 bases from V and 0 bases from J, with 13 bases between. The CDR3 is made up of 16 amino acids. The CDR3 loop reads CASSPRGRPNTGELFF. Here the CDR3 DNA reads TGTGCCAGCAGCCCTCGGGGGAGACCGAACACCGGGGAGCTGTTTTTT.

The rearrangement uses TRBV6-1 and TRBJ2-4; 7 nucleotides align to TRBD2. Per germline, CDR1 MNHNS and CDR2 SASEGT. Trimming removed 2 bases from V and 13 bases from J; junction bases left unmatched: 8. CDR3 length: 13 amino acids. CDR3 nucleotide sequence: TGTGCCAGCAGTGAATCCGGGGGGTTAAGCCAGTACTTC. Residues: CASSESGGLSQYF.

This chain uses TRBV5-1 with TRBJ2-7; 10 bases line up with TRBD1. The V gene end was trimmed by 3 bases and the J gene end by 3 bases; junction bases not matched to a gene: 3. The length of the CDR3 is 14 residues. CDR1 SGHRS and CDR2 YFSETQ come from the germline V gene. CDR3 in amino acids: CASSSGTGVYEQYF. CDR3 DNA: TGCGCCAGCAGCTCCGGGACAGGGGTCTACGAGCAGTACTTC. The complete variable domain, with remaining parts taken from reference TRBV5-1 and TRBJ2-7, reads KAGVTQTPRYLIKTRGQQVTLSCSPISGHRSVSWYQQTPGQGLQFLFEYFSETQRNKGNFPGRFSGRQFSNSRSEMNVSTLELGDSALYLCASSSGTGVYEQYFGPGTRLTVT.

The chain combines TRBV2 with TRBJ1-2; tentative D call: TRBD1 (6 bases). Trimming removed 7 bases at V and 8 bases at J, with 14 bases between. The CDR3 is 12 residues long. In germline, CDR1 is SNHLY, CDR2 FYNNEI. The CDR3 protein is CASTGGVGGYTF. The CDR3 DNA is TGTGCCAGCACTGGGGGCGTGGGAGGCTACACCTTC.

The chain joins TRBV2 to TRBJ1-1; D not resolved. CDR3 size: 15 residues. The V end was cut by 7 bases, the J end by 5 bases, with 20 bases between. Per germline, CDR1 SNHLY and CDR2 FYNNEI. Here the CDR3 DNA reads TGTGCCAGCATCCTTGGACCCGGAGGATTTACTGAAGCTTTCTTT. Protein sequence: CASILGPGGFTEAFF.

The chain combines TRBV9 with TRBJ2-1; TRBD1 aligns across 8 bases. Germline CDR1 and CDR2: SGDLS and YYNGEE. V shed 6 bases, J shed 7 bases, and the junction held 9 bases outside the gene matches. This CDR3 contains 14 residues. In DNA, the CDR3 is TGTGCCAGCACCGCCGGGACAGGAGTAAATGAGCAGTTCTTC. Protein sequence: CASTAGTGVNEQFF.

The chain is built from TRBV5-1 and TRBJ1-2; possibly TRBD1 for D (5 bases). Germline V gives CDR1 SGHRS, CDR2 YFSETQ. The CDR3 sequence is 16 residues long. V shed 0 bases and J shed 0 bases, with 12 bases lying between them. The CDR3 DNA reads TGCGCCAGCAGCTTGGGTTCGGCAGGGCCTAACTATGGCTACACCTTC. Translated: CASSLGSAGPNYGYTF.

The chain combines TRBV19 with TRBJ1-5; D is unclear. Trimming took off 1 base at V and 5 bases at J, with 6 bases between the two ends. This CDR3 region has 13 residues. Germline CDR1 reads LNHDA; CDR2 reads SQIVND (reference sequence). For the CDR3, the DNA is TGTGCCAGTAGTATAGTAGTCTATCAGCCCCAGCATTTT. As protein: CASSIVVYQPQHF.

The chain combines TRBV5-1 with TRBJ2-2, with unresolved D. The CDR3 loop spans 15 amino acids. Trimming cost V 4 bases and J 4 bases, with 14 bases left between them. The germline gives CDR1 SGHRS, CDR2 YFSETQ. CDR3 in amino acids: CASSPTVDPTGELFF. For the CDR3, the DNA is TGCGCCAGCAGCCCAACAGTTGACCCCACCGGGGAGCTGTTTTTT.

This chain uses TRBV13 with TRBJ1-4; TRBD1 matches at 7 bases. This CDR3 contains 19 residues. In germline, CDR1 is PRHDT, CDR2 FYEKMQ (reference sequence). V shed 5 bases, J shed 6 bases, and the junction held 21 bases outside the gene matches. The CDR3 sequence is CASSPRVRGRGGPDEKLFF. CDR3 bases: TGTGCCAGCAGCCCCCGGGTGAGGGGGCGAGGCGGGCCAGATGAAAAACTGTTTTTT.

The chain links TRBV5-4 to TRBJ1-5; 10 nucleotides line up with TRBD1. V was clipped by 4 bases and J by 5 bases; unmatched bases: 6. Germline values: CDR1 SGHNT, CDR2 YYREEE (reference sequence). The CDR3 totals 15 residues. The CDR3 protein is CASSLWGQGHQPQHF. In DNA, the CDR3 is TGTGCCAGCAGCCTGTGGGGACAGGGGCATCAGCCCCAGCATTTT.

This CDR3 reads CASSYRAPSYEQYF. In DNA form, the CDR3 reads TGTGCCAGCAGTTACAGGGCGCCCTCCTACGAGCAGTACTTC. The chain carries TRBV28 and TRBJ2-7, with D possibly matching TRBD1 (6 bases). The ends were cut back, 4 bases at V and 0 bases at J, with 10 bases in the middle. Germline V lookup: CDR1 MDHEN, CDR2 SYDVKM. CDR3 length: 14 residues.

The chain combines TRBV15 with TRBJ2-7; 7 nucleotides align to TRBD1. The V gene end was trimmed by 0 bases and the J gene end by 5 bases; junction bases not matched to a gene: 7. Germline V CDR1 and CDR2: LNHNV, YYDKDF (reference sequence). The CDR3 length is 15 residues. The CDR3 DNA is TGTGCCACCAGCAGAGACAACAGGGGATCGGACGAGCAGTACTTC. This encodes CATSRDNRGSDEQYF.

The chain joins TRBV24-1 to TRBJ1-1; no firm D call. Trimming shortened V by 5 bases and J by 0 bases, and 9 bases separated the two germline ends. The germline CDR1 and CDR2 sequences are KGHDR and SFDVKD. The CDR3 is 14 amino acids. CDR3 sequence: CATSVSQLNTEAFF. The CDR3 nucleotides read TGTGCCACCAGTGTTTCACAGCTGAACACTGAAGCTTTCTTT.

This clone was seen only a few times. V is TRBV5-1 and J is TRBJ2-7; a weak D match, TRBD1 (5 bases). V lost 0 bases and J lost 6, with 7 bases in between. This CDR3 contains 12 residues. Germline CDR1 reads SGHRS; CDR2 reads YFSETQ. DNA for the CDR3: TGCGCCAGCAGCTTGGAGGGGCTCGAGCAGTACTTC. Translated, it gives CASSLEGLEQYF. Filled out from reference TRBV5-1 and TRBJ2-7, the complete variable domain reads KAGVTQTPRYLIKTRGQQVTLSCSPISGHRSVSWYQQTPGQGLQFLFEYFSETQRNKGNFPGRFSGRQFSNSRSEMNVSTLELGDSALYLCASSLEGLEQYFGPGTRLTVT.

The rearrangement joins TRBV13 to TRBJ1-1; D uncertain. V was shortened by 1 base and J by 6 bases, with 9 bases between the two germline ends. Per germline, CDR1 PRHDT and CDR2 FYEKMQ (reference sequence). This CDR3 has 13 amino acids. The CDR3 spells CASSLERGAEAFF. The CDR3 region has the DNA TGTGCCAGCAGCTTAGAGCGGGGAGCTGAAGCTTTCTTT.